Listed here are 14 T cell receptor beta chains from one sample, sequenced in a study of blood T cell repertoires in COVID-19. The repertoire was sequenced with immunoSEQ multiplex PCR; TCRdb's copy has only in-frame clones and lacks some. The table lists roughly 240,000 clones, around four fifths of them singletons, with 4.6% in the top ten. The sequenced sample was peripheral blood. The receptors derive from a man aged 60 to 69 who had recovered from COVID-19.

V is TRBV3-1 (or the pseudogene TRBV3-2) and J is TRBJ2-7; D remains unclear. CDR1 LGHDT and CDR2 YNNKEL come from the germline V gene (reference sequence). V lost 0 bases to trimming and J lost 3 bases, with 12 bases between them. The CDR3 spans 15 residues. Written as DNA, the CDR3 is TGTGCCAGCAGCCAAGATGGTGGGCAAGTCTACGAGCAGTACTTC. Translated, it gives CASSQDGGQVYEQYF.

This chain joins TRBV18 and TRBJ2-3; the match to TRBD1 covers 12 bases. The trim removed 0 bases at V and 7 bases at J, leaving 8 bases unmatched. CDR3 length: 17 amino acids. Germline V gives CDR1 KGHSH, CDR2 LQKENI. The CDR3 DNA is TGTGCCAGCTCACCACCGGGGACAGGGGGCGCACCCAATACGCAGTATTTT. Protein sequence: CASSPPGTGGAPNTQYF.

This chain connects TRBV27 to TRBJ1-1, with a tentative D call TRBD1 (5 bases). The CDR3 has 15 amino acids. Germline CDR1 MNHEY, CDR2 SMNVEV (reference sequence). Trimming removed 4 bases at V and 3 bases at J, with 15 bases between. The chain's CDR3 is CASSWGLGGYTEAFF. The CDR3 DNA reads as TGTGCCAGCAGTTGGGGCCTGGGAGGATACACTGAAGCTTTCTTT.

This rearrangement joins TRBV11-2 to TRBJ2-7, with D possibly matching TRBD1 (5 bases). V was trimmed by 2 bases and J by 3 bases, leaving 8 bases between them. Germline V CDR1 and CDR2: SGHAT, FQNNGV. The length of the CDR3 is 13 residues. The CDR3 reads CASSLRQYYEQYF. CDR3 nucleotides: TGTGCCAGCAGCTTAAGACAGTACTACGAGCAGTACTTC.

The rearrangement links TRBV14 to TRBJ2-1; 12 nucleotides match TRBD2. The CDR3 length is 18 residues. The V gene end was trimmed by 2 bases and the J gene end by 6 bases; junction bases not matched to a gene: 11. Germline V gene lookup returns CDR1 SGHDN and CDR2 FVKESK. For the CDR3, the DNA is TGTGCCAGCAGCCAACGGCCTAGCGGGAGGGCCGATGGCAATGAGCAGTTCTTC. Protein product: CASSQRPSGRADGNEQFF.

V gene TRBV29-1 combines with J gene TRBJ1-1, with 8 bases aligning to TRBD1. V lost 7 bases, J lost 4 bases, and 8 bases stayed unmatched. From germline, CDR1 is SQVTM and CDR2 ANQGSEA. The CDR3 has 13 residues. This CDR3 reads CSGRQGFSTEAFF. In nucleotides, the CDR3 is TGCAGCGGACGACAGGGGTTTAGCACTGAAGCTTTCTTT.

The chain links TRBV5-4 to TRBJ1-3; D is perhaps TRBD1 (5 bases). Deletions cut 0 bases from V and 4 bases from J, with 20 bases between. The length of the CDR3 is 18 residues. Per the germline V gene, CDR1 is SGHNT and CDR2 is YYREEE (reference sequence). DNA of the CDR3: TGTGCCAGCAGCTTGGCCTTCGGGGGAGACTTTCTAGGAAACACCATATATTTT. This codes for CASSLAFGGDFLGNTIYF. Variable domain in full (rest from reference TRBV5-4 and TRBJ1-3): ETGVTQSPTHLIKTRGQQVTLRCSSQSGHNTVSWYQQALGQGPQFIFQYYREEENGRGNFPPRFSGLQFPNYSSELNVNALELDDSALYLCASSLAFGGDFLGNTIYFGEGSWLTVV.

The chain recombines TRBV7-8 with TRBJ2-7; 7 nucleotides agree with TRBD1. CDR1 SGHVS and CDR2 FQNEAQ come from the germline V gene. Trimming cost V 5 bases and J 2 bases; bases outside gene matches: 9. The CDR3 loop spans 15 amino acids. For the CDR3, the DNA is TGTGCCAGCAGCGTCCAGGGGGTTGGAGCCTACGAGCAGTACTTC. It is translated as CASSVQGVGAYEQYF. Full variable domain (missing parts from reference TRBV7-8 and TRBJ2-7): GAGVSQSPRYKVAKRGQDVALRCDPISGHVSLFWYQQALGQGPEFLTYFQNEAQLDKSGLPSDRFFAERPEGSVSTLKIQRTQQEDSAVYLCASSVQGVGAYEQYFGPGTRLTVT.

The CDR3 DNA follows: TGTGCCACCAGCAGAGTTGATCAGGGTTCACCCCTCCACTTT. This sequence encodes CATSRVDQGSPLHF. V usage is TRBV15 and J usage is TRBJ1-6; TRBD1 is a possible D gene (5 bases). The CDR3 totals 14 residues. The germline CDR1 and CDR2 sequences are LNHNV and YYDKDF (reference sequence). V lost 1 base and J lost 9, with 10 bases in between.

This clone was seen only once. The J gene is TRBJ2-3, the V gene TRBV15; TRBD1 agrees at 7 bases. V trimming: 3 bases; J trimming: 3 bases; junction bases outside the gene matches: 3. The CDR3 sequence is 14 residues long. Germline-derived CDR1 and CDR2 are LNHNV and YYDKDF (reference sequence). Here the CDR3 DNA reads TGTGCCACCAGCAGGGGGACAGTGACAGATACGCAGTATTTT. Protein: CATSRGTVTDTQYF.

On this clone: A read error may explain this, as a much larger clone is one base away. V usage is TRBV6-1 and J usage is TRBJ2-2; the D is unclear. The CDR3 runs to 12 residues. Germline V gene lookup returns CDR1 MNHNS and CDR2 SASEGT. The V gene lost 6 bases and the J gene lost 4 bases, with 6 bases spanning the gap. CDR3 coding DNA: TGTGCCAGCAGATACGGCACCGGGGAGCTGTTTTTT. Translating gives CASRYGTGELFF.

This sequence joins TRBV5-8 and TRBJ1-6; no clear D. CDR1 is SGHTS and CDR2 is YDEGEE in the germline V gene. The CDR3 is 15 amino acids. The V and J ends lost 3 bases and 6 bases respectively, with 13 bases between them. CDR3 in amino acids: CASSSLQTGNSPLHF. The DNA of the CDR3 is TGTGCCAGCAGCTCGCTTCAGACGGGTAATTCACCCCTCCACTTT.

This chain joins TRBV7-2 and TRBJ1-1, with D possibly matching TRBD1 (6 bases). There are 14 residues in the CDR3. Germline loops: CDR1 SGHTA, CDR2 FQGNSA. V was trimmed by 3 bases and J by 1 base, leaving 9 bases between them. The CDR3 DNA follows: TGTGCCAGCAGCTTCACAGGGTCGAACACTGAAGCTTTCTTT. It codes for CASSFTGSNTEAFF.

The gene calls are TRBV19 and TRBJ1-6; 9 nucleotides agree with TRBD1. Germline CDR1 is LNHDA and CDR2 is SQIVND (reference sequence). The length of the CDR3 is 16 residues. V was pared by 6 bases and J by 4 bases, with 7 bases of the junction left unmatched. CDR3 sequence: CASSTTGGRYNSPLHF. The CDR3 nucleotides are TGTGCCAGTAGCACTACAGGGGGCCGGTATAATTCACCCCTCCACTTT.